This entry is about one T cell receptor (beta chain). Antigen unknown. The data are from a study of shared clonotypes between healthy human individuals. Study-level information: The donor group consisted of two women and three men, aged 18 to 49.

V shed 5 bases, J shed 6 bases, and the junction held 11 bases outside the gene matches. This CDR3 spans 18 amino acids. Germline V CDR1 and CDR2: SGHAT, FQDESV (reference sequence). Study-level findings and limits: Relative to memory subsets, naive subsets generally showed larger estimated richness. Several donors had roughly 5% of their naive CD4 clonotypes in common. Relative to clonotypes present in all four donors, those not shared had lower generation probabilities.

Profiled with immunoSEQ multiplex PCR; TCRdb holds only in-frame clones, not every one. The repertoire holds approximately 2.3 million clones, with about 92% as singletons. The sequence was obtained from a man in his late teens or twenties in good health. Some clones in this sample may be carry-over from other donors' samples. The sample was naive CD4+ T cells from PBMCs. Described subset: CD45RA+ positively selected. The rearrangement uses TRBV11-1 and TRBJ2-4; 15 nucleotides agree with TRBD2. The CDR3 DNA is TGTGCCAGCAGCAAGGGACTAGCGGGAGGTGCGGGAGCAAACATTCAGTACTTC. It specifies CASSKGLAGGAGANIQYF.